The 10 T cell receptor beta chains in this list originate from one sample, sequenced in a study of CD8 T cells in ankylosing spondylitis. No antigens are known for them. General study findings and limits: Within ankylosing spondylitis blood, a TCR beta motif made up of under 10 highly homologous variants appeared to be characteristic.

MiXCR, applied by TCRdb to the 5' RACE reads, yields one record per CDR3 protein. The data contain about 420,000 distinct CDR3 sequences, 20% to 25% of them singletons. Sequenced material: blood, either unsorted or a sorted T cell fraction (not recorded which). The origin of the receptors is a male donor with ankylosing spondylitis.

The V call is TRBV27, the J call TRBJ2-7; TRBD1 is a possible D gene (6 bases). The CDR3 is 13 residues long. Germline CDR1 reads MNHEY; CDR2 reads SMNVEV (reference sequence). Trimming left V 11 bases short and J 0 bases short, with 14 bases between. CDR3 amino acids: CAQGNRSSYEQYF. In DNA form, the CDR3 reads TGTGCCCAGGGGAACAGGAGCTCCTACGAGCAGTACTTC.

CDR3: CSATHLTDRLYNEQFF. The CDR3 DNA reads as TGCAGTGCCACCCACCTTACGGACCGTCTCTACAATGAGCAGTTCTTC. J is TRBJ2-1 and V is TRBV20-1, with D unclear. V gave up 6 bases and J gave up 3 bases, with 21 bases separating them. The CDR3 has 16 amino acids. Germline values: CDR1 DFQATT, CDR2 SNEGSKA (reference sequence).

The V and J genes are TRBV5-1 and TRBJ2-7, with D possibly being TRBD1 (5 bases). CDR1 and CDR2 from the germline V gene are SGHRS and YFSETQ. The length of the CDR3 is 14 residues. Between the trimmed V and J ends, which lost 1 base and 6 bases, there was a span of 14 bases. CDR3 protein: CASSLRQGSSEQYF. The CDR3 coding sequence is TGCGCCAGCAGCTTGCGGCAGGGAAGCTCCGAGCAGTACTTC.

V usage is TRBV5-6 and J usage is TRBJ2-1; 14 bases map to TRBD2. This CDR3 region has 19 residues. The germline V gene encodes CDR1 SGHDT and CDR2 YYEEEE. The J segment lost 0 bases and the V segment lost 4 bases, leaving 9 bases of the junction unmatched. The CDR3 nucleotides read TGTGCCAGCAGCCGCGGACTAGCGGGAGGCCAGAGCTCCTACAATGAGCAGTTCTTC. This codes for CASSRGLAGGQSSYNEQFF.

This clonotype was picked up a small number of times. This sequence joins TRBV10-3 and TRBJ1-1; TRBD1 matches at 7 bases. V dropped 2 bases and J dropped 1; count of bases not matched to a gene: 4. The CDR3 totals 15 residues. Per the germline V gene, CDR1 is ENHRY and CDR2 is SYGVKD. CDR3 in DNA: TGTGCCATCAGTGAGAGGACAGGCTCGAACACTGAAGCTTTCTTT. It encodes CAISERTGSNTEAFF.

This clonotype was picked up a small number of times. The V call is TRBV20-1, the J call TRBJ2-7, with 10 bases that match TRBD1. Germline CDR1 is DFQATT and CDR2 is SNEGSKA (reference sequence). The length of the CDR3 is 13 residues. Trimming removed 6 bases from V and 3 bases from J; junction bases left unmatched: 5. The CDR3 DNA is TGCAGTGCCGACAGGGGGCGATTCTACGAGCAGTACTTC. It specifies CSADRGRFYEQYF.

This chain links TRBV11-1 with TRBJ2-7, with 9 bases that match TRBD2. This CDR3 is built from 17 residues. Germline V gene sequence: CDR1 SGHAT, CDR2 FQDESV (reference sequence). Trimming removed 2 bases from V and 2 bases from J; junction bases left unmatched: 10. In DNA form, the CDR3 reads TGTGCCAGCAGCTTATTTCCCGAGGTAGCGGGAGCCTACGAGCAGTACTTC. This gives the protein CASSLFPEVAGAYEQYF.

The genes are TRBV7-2 and TRBJ2-1; D unclear. The V gene lost 1 base and the J gene lost 2 bases, with 9 bases spanning the gap. Per the germline V gene, CDR1 is SGHTA and CDR2 is FQGNSA. CDR3 size: 15 residues. The CDR3 DNA follows: TGTGCCAGCAGCTTAGTTGCGGTTACCTACAATGAGCAGTTCTTC. Amino acids: CASSLVAVTYNEQFF.

The CDR3 nucleotides read TGCGCCAGCAGCCTAACCCCTACAGGGTATGGCGGGGAGCTGTTTTTT. The encoded protein is CASSLTPTGYGGELFF. The V and J genes are TRBV4-3 and TRBJ2-2; TRBD1 is a possible D gene (6 bases). Germline V gene sequence: CDR1 LGHNA, CDR2 YSLEER. Trimming cost V 4 bases and J 7 bases, with 19 bases left between them. CDR3 length: 16 amino acids.

The chain carries TRBV6-2 or TRBV6-3 and TRBJ1-1, with D unclear. The V end was cut by 8 bases, the J end by 6 bases, with 10 bases between. Germline V gene lookup returns CDR1 MNHEY and CDR2 SVGEGT. The CDR3 covers 11 residues. The CDR3 spells CASGRVAEAFF. The CDR3 coding sequence is TGTGCCAGCGGTCGAGTAGCTGAAGCTTTCTTT.